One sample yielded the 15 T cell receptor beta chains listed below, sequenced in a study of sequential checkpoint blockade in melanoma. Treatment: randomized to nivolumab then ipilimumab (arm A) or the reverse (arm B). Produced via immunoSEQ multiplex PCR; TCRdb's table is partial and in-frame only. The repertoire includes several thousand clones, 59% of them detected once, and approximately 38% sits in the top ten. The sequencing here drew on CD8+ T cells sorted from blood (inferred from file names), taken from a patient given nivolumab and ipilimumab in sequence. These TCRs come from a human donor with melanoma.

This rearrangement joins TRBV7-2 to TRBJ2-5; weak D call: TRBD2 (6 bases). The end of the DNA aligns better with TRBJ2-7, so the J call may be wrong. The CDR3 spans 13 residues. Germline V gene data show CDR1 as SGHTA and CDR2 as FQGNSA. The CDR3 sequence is CASSPSGAYEQYF. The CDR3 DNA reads TGTGCCAGCAGCCCCTCGGGAGCCTACGAGCAGTACTTC.

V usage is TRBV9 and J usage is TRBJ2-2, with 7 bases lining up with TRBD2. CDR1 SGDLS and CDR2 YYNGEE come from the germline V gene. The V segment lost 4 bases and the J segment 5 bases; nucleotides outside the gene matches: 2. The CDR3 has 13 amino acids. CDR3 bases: TGTGCCAGCAGCTCCGGGGGGACCGGGGAGCTGTTTTTT. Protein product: CASSSGGTGELFF.

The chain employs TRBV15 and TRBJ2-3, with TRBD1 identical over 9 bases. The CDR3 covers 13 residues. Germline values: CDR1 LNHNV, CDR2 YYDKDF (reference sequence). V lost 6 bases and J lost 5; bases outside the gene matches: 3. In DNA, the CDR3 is TGTGCCACCAGTAGGGACAGGGAAGATACGCAGTATTTT. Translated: CATSRDREDTQYF. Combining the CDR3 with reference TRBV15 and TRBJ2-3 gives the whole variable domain DAMVIQNPRYQVTQFGKPVTLSCSQTLNHNVMYWYQQKSSQAPKLLFHYYDKDFNNEADTPDNFQSRRPNTSFCFLDIRSPGLGDTAMYLCATSRDREDTQYFGPGTRLTVL.

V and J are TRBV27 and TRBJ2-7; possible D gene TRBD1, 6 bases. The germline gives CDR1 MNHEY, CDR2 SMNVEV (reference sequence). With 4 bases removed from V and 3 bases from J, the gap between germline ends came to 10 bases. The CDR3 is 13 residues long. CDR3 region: CASSSGQHYEQYF. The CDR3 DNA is TGTGCCAGCAGTTCCGGACAGCACTACGAGCAGTACTTC.

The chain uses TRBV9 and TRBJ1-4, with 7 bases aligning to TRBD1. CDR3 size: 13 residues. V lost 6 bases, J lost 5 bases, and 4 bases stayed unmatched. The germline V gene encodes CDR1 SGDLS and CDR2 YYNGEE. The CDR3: CASKSGQNEKLFF. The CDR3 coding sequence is TGTGCCAGCAAGTCGGGACAGAATGAAAAACTGTTTTTT.

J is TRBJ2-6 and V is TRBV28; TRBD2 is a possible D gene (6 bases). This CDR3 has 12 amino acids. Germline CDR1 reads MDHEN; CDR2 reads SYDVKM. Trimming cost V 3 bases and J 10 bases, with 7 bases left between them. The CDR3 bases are TGTGCCAGCAGTTTCCGGGGGAACGTCCTGACTTTC. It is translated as CASSFRGNVLTF.

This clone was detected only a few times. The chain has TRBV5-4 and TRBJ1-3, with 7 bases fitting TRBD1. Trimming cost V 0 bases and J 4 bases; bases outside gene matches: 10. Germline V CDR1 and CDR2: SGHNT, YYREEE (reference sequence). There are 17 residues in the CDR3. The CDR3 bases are TGTGCCAGCAGCTTGGGGAGGGAGTCAGGGGGAGGAAACACCATATATTTT. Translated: CASSLGRESGGGNTIYF.

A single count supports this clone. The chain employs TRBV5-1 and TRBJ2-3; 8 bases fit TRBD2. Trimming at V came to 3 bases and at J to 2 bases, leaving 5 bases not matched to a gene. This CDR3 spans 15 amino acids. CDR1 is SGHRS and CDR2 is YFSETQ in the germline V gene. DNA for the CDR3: TGCGCCAGCAGCTCAGCGGGGGCCATCACAGATACGCAGTATTTT. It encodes CASSSAGAITDTQYF.

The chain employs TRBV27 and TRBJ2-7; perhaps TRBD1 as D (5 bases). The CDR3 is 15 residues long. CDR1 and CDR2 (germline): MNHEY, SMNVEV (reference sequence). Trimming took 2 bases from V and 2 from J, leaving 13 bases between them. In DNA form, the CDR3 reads TGTGCCAGCAGTTTAGGGGCGGATCCTCCCTACGAGCAGTACTTC. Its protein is CASSLGADPPYEQYF.

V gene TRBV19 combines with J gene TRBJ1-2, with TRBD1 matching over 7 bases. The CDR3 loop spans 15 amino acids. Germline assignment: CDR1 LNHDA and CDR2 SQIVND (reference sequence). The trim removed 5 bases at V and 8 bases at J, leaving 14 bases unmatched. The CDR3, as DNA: TGTGCCAGTAGTCCTCTCGGACAGGTGAATCGCGGCTACACCTTC. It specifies CASSPLGQVNRGYTF.

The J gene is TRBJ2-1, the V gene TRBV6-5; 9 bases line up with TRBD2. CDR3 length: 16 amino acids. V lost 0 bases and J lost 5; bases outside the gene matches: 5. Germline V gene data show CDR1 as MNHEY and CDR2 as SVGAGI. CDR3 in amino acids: CASSYSGGGANNEQFF. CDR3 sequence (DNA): TGTGCCAGCAGTTACTCGGGCGGGGGGGCTAACAATGAGCAGTTCTTC.

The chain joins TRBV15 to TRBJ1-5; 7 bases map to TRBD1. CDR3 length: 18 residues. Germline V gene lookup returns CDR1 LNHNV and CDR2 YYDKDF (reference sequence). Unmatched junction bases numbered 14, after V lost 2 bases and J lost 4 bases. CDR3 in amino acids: CATSRSSNTGVGNQPQHF. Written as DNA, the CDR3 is TGTGCCACCAGCAGAAGTAGTAATACAGGGGTGGGGAATCAGCCCCAGCATTTT.

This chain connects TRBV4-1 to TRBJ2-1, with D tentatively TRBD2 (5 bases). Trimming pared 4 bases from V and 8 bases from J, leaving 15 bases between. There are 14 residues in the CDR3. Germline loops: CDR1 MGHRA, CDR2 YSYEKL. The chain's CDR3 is CASSPEVTADEQFF. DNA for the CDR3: TGCGCCAGCAGCCCGGAGGTGACGGCAGATGAGCAGTTCTTC.

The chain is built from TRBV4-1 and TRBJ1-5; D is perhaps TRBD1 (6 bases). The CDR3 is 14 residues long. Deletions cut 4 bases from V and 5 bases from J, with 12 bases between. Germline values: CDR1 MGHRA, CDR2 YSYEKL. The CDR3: CASSPPGADQPQHF. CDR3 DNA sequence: TGCGCCAGCAGCCCACCAGGGGCTGATCAGCCCCAGCATTTT.

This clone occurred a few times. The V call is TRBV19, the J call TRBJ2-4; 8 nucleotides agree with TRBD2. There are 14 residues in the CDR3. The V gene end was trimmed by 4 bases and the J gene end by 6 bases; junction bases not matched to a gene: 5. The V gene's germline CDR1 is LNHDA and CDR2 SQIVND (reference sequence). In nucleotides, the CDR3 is TGTGCCAGTAGTAACGGGGGGGCATTAAACATTCAGTACTTC. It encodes CASSNGGALNIQYF. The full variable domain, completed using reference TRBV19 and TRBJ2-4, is DGGITQSPKYLFRKEGQNVTLSCEQNLNHDAMYWYRQDPGQGLRLIYYSQIVNDFQKGDIAEGYSVSREKKESFPLTVTSAQKNPTAFYLCASSNGGALNIQYFGAGTRLSVL.